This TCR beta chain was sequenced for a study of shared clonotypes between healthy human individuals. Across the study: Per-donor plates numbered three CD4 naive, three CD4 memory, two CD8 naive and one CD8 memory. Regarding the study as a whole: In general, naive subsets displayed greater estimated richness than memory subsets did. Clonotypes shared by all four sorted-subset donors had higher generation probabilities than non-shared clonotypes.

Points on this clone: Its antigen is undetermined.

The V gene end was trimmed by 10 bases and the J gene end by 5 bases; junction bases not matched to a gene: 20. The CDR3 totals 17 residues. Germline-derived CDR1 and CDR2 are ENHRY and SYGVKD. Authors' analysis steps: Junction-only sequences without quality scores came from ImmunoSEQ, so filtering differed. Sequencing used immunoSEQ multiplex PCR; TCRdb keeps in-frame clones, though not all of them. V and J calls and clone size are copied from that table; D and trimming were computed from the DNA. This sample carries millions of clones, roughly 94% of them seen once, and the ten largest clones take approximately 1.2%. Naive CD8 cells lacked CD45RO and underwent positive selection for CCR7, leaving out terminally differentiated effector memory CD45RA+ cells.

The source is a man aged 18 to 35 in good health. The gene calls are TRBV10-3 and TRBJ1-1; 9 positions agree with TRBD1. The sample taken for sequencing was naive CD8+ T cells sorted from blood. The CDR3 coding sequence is TGTGCCACAAGAGGGACAGGGAAGCTAGCGAGATCGACTGAAGCTTTCTTT. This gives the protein CATRGTGKLARSTEAFF.